The sample holds a few counts of the clone carrying this T cell receptor beta chain. Looked up from germline, CDR1 is MNHNS and CDR2 is SASEGT. Trimming removed 2 bases at V and 3 bases at J, with 13 bases between. The CDR3 sequence is 15 residues long. Plating combined about 200,000 CFSE-labeled responder cells with about 200,000 irradiated, violet-dye-labeled stimulator cells. The data originate from a study of graft-versus-host responses after intestinal transplantation. Assay: immunoSEQ multiplex PCR; the TCRdb copy retains only in-frame clones and omits some. This sample carries some 7,400 clones, 33% of them seen once, and the ten largest clones take less than 4.5%.

The V and J genes are TRBV6-1 and TRBJ1-1; D unresolved. This sample comprised alloreactive CD8+ T cells from a mixed lymphocyte reaction culture, obtained before transplantation. Subset reported: CFSE-low proliferating T cells sorted from roughly six-day pre-transplant mixed lymphocyte reaction (GvH or HvG direction). The TCR was taken from a human patient who was an organ donor for intestinal transplantation. Here the CDR3 reads CASSEYLGLDTEAFF. CDR3 nucleotides: TGTGCCAGCAGTGAATATCTCGGGTTGGACACTGAAGCTTTCTTT.